This TCR beta chain was profiled in a study of cytomegalovirus exposure and HLA in healthy donors. PCR primers comprised 60 Vbeta and 13 Jbeta primers. How the authors handled the data: There were around 80 million unique TCR beta chains by a later count, and about 12 million of them were shared. Assay: immunoSEQ multiplex PCR; the TCRdb copy retains only in-frame clones and omits some. V, J and clone size derive from that table, while D and trimming were established from the DNA sequence. The sample's table shows tens of thousands of clones. Overall study findings and caveats: Sequencing likely generated an artifact that appeared as a cluster of highly shared sequence variants. The authors listed roughly 150 TCR beta chains as cytomegalovirus-associated. Some public TCRs appeared in many individuals, while most sequences were rare.

There are 14 residues in the CDR3. Per the germline V gene, CDR1 is MNHNS and CDR2 is SASEGT. Trimming left V 2 bases short and J 8 bases short, with 12 bases between. For this clone: Its antigen is not identified.

The chain couples TRBV6-1 to TRBJ1-4, with D unclear. The TCR originated in a young woman in good health and CMV-seronegative. The sequenced sample consisted of PBMCs. The CDR3 region has the DNA TGTGCCAGCAGTGAATGGCTCCCTGGCGAAAAACTGTTTTTT. This codes for CASSEWLPGEKLFF.